This T cell receptor (beta chain) was obtained from a study of blood T cell repertoires in COVID-19. The V gene's germline CDR1 is MGHRA and CDR2 YSYEKL. Germline trimming cut 0 bases from V and 2 bases from J; bases unmatched to any gene: 4. There are 17 residues in the CDR3. Using immunoSEQ multiplex PCR, the repertoire was profiled, and TCRdb retains in-frame clones only, with some absent. The sample holds about 59,000 clones, roughly 91% seen once. This TCR was sampled from a human donor in a cohort sampled during active COVID-19. This chain links TRBV4-1 with TRBJ2-5; 12 bases match TRBD2. Sequencing input: peripheral blood. The DNA of the CDR3 is TGCGCCAGCAGCCAAGATGAACTAGCGGGGGGACAAGAGACCCAGTACTTC. This codes for CASSQDELAGGQETQYF.